The 27 T cell receptor beta chains presented below share a single source sample, sequenced in a study of regulatory T cells in long-lasting Graves disease. According to the study, TCR beta libraries were built with iRepertoire HTBI primers and CDR3-region Arm-PCR. TCRdb processed the multiplex PCR reads anew with MiXCR; each CDR3 protein has one entry. This table has 400,000 to 500,000 distinct CDR3 sequences, 20% to 25% appearing once. Time point reported: persistent/refractory GD, antithyroid drugs over 5 years with positive TRAb. There was RNA extracted from PBMCs, and the TCR library was made from it. Sequenced here: peripheral blood mononuclear cells (PBMCs), sampled when the disease was refractory, from a patient treated with antithyroid drugs. These receptors all come from a female donor with Graves disease.

This clonotype came up many times. The V gene is TRBV7-2, the J gene TRBJ1-4, with 8 bases fitting TRBD1. The CDR3 sequence is 16 residues long. Germline trimming cut 3 bases from V and 4 bases from J; bases unmatched to any gene: 7. CDR1 SGHTA and CDR2 FQGNSA come from the germline V gene. CDR3 residues: CASSFVTGGVNEKLFF. DNA for the CDR3: TGTGCCAGCAGCTTCGTTACAGGGGGTGTTAATGAAAAACTGTTTTTT.

Only a few counts were recorded for this clonotype. The chain couples TRBV28 to TRBJ2-3; possible D gene TRBD2, 5 bases. Trimming left V 3 bases short and J 1 base short, with 5 bases between. CDR1 MDHEN and CDR2 SYDVKM come from the germline V gene. This CDR3 region has 13 residues. The CDR3 region is CASSFGGTDTQYF. CDR3 in DNA: TGTGCCAGCAGTTTCGGGGGCACAGATACGCAGTATTTT.

The count of this clonotype is one. This chain's CDR3 is CASSHRDITDTQYF. The CDR3 coding sequence is TGTGCCAGCAGCCACCGGGACATTACAGATACGCAGTATTTT. This rearrangement joins TRBV7-6 to TRBJ2-3; tentative D call: TRBD1 (6 bases). The germline gives CDR1 SGHVS, CDR2 FNYEAQ. The CDR3 has 14 residues. With 5 bases removed from V and 3 bases from J, the gap between germline ends came to 12 bases. The full variable domain, rest sourced from reference TRBV7-6 and TRBJ2-3, is GAGVSQSPRYKVTKRGQDVALRCDPISGHVSLYWYRQALGQGPEFLTYFNYEAQQDKSGLPNDRFSAERPEGSISTLTIQRTEQRDSAMYRCASSHRDITDTQYFGPGTRLTVL.

This clonotype occurred many times. DNA of the CDR3: TGTGCCTGGAGTGGTCTTAACTATGGCTACACCTTC. It translates to CAWSGLNYGYTF. V usage is TRBV30 and J usage is TRBJ1-2; unclear D gene. Trimming pared 1 base from V and 1 base from J, leaving 4 bases between. Germline-derived CDR1 and CDR2 are GTSNPN and SVGIG (reference sequence). This CDR3 comprises 12 residues.

There are many counts of this clonotype. The chain is built from TRBV19 and TRBJ2-5; 7 nucleotides agree with TRBD2. Germline loops: CDR1 LNHDA, CDR2 SQIVND (reference sequence). V lost 3 bases and J lost 3; bases outside the gene matches: 4. The CDR3 length is 14 residues. Here the CDR3 reads CASSMGGTEETQYF. The CDR3 region has the DNA TGTGCCAGTAGTATGGGGGGGACCGAAGAGACCCAGTACTTC.

The V and J genes are TRBV19 and TRBJ1-5; TRBD1 is a possible D gene (6 bases). This CDR3 comprises 18 residues. V was cut by 1 base and J by 0 bases, with 16 bases left in between. Looked up from germline, CDR1 is LNHDA and CDR2 is SQIVND (reference sequence). As DNA, the CDR3 is TGTGCCAGTAGTATAGGTTATTGGGACACTGATAGCAATCAGCCCCAGCATTTT. It specifies CASSIGYWDTDSNQPQHF.

This clonotype was seen at least ten times. This rearrangement joins TRBV27 to TRBJ1-1; D unclear. V lost 3 bases and J 5 bases, leaving 10 bases between the germline ends. There are 13 residues in the CDR3. Germline-derived CDR1 and CDR2 are MNHEY and SMNVEV (reference sequence). CDR3 sequence reads: CASSFLAGTEAFF. CDR3 coding DNA: TGTGCCAGCAGTTTTTTGGCGGGGACTGAAGCTTTCTTT.

This clonotype was seen ten or more times. CDR3 amino acids: CASSIPRGGGYEQYF. Written as DNA, the CDR3 is TGTGCCAGCAGTATTCCCCGCGGAGGTGGGTACGAGCAGTACTTC. The rearrangement uses TRBV6-1 and TRBJ2-7; the D gene is possibly TRBD2 (5 bases). The germline V and J ends were trimmed by 5 bases and 4 bases, with 18 bases remaining between them. Germline CDR1 MNHNS, CDR2 SASEGT. There are 15 residues in the CDR3.

This clonotype was picked up many times. This chain links TRBV12-3 or TRBV12-4 with TRBJ1-1; D call uncertain. This CDR3 is 11 amino acids long. V was shortened by 6 bases and J by 7 bases, with 9 bases between the two germline ends. The CDR3 DNA reads as TGTGCCAGCAGCCGGCACGGTGAAGCTTTCTTT. The encoded protein is CASSRHGEAFF.

This clonotype was detected ten times or more. CDR3 nucleotides: TGTGCCAGCAGTTGGGGACAGGGGTTTGGCTACACCTTC. Translation gives CASSWGQGFGYTF. J is TRBJ1-2 and V is TRBV6-5, with 10 bases matching TRBD1. This CDR3 has 13 amino acids. Losses at the gene ends were 4 bases for V and 7 bases for J; bases not matched to a gene: 3. Germline V gene sequence: CDR1 MNHEY, CDR2 SVGAGI.

The CDR3 nucleotides are TGTGCCAGCAGCTTAGTAACAGGGGGCTCTGAAGCTTTCTTT. Its protein product is CASSLVTGGSEAFF. The V call is TRBV7-2, the J call TRBJ1-1; TRBD1 agrees at 9 bases. CDR1 is SGHTA, CDR2 FQGNSA, per germline. After removal of 1 base from V and 6 bases from J, the junction contained 3 bases not matched to a gene. The CDR3 is 14 residues long.

This clonotype was observed at least ten times. The gene calls are TRBV12-3 or TRBV12-4 and TRBJ1-2, with 7 bases lining up with TRBD1. V lost 2 bases, J lost 0 bases, and 9 bases stayed unmatched. The CDR3 loop spans 17 amino acids. The chain's CDR3 is CASSLPRGTAANYGYTF. CDR3 coding DNA: TGTGCCAGCAGTTTACCCCGGGGGACAGCCGCTAACTATGGCTACACCTTC.

The gene calls are TRBV12-3 or TRBV12-4 and TRBJ2-3, with TRBD2 matching over 10 bases. With V trimmed by 5 bases and J by 0 bases, 2 bases remained unmatched. The CDR3 extends over 15 amino acids. The CDR3 is CASSLTSGSTDTQYF. For the CDR3, the DNA is TGTGCCAGCAGTCTGACTAGCGGGAGCACAGATACGCAGTATTTT.

V gene TRBV7-9 combines with J gene TRBJ2-1; D not certain. There are 15 residues in the CDR3. Germline V CDR1 and CDR2: SEHNR, FQNEAQ (reference sequence). The ends were cut back, 1 base at V and 6 bases at J, with 13 bases in the middle. CDR3 loop: CASSLGQVWFNEQFF. The DNA of the CDR3 is TGTGCCAGCAGCTTAGGGCAGGTCTGGTTCAATGAGCAGTTCTTC.

This clonotype has a count of ten or more. The chain is built from TRBV6-1 and TRBJ2-7; no clear D gene. V lost 1 base and J lost 4, with 8 bases in between. This CDR3 has 13 amino acids. Germline lookup yields CDR1 MNHNS and CDR2 SASEGT. CDR3 protein: CASSEEGFYEQYF. CDR3 DNA sequence: TGTGCCAGCAGTGAAGAGGGCTTTTACGAGCAGTACTTC.

This clonotype came up a few times. The V call is TRBV25-1, the J call TRBJ2-2, with TRBD2 matching 7 bases. Germline lookup yields CDR1 MGHDK and CDR2 SYGVNS. This CDR3 is 17 amino acids long. V dropped 0 bases and J dropped 3; count of bases not matched to a gene: 7. CDR3 nucleotide sequence: TGTGCCAGCAGTGAATACGGGGGAGCGGGATACACCGGGGAGCTGTTTTTT. It is translated as CASSEYGGAGYTGELFF.

At least ten counts were recorded for this clonotype. The rearrangement uses TRBV28 and TRBJ1-1; D is ambiguous. The CDR3 is 16 amino acids. Germline CDR1 is MDHEN and CDR2 is SYDVKM. V shed 8 bases and J shed 0 bases, with 19 bases lying between them. The DNA of the CDR3 is TGTGCCAGCCGGGCGGGCCACCTTATAATGAACACTGAAGCTTTCTTT. Amino acid sequence: CASRAGHLIMNTEAFF.

This clonotype has ten or more counts. The genes are TRBV20-1 and TRBJ2-7, with TRBD1 identical over 7 bases. Germline CDR1 DFQATT, CDR2 SNEGSKA (reference sequence). V lost 4 bases, J lost 2 bases, and 8 bases stayed unmatched. The length of the CDR3 is 14 residues. CDR3 amino acids: CSATGGLLPYEQYF. The CDR3 DNA reads TGCAGTGCTACAGGGGGTCTCTTACCCTACGAGCAGTACTTC.

This clonotype was detected ten times or more. V usage is TRBV20-1 and J usage is TRBJ1-2; the D is unclear. Germline CDR1 is DFQATT and CDR2 is SNEGSKA (reference sequence). The CDR3 contains 19 residues. The V end was cut by 0 bases, the J end by 2 bases, with 25 bases between. In DNA form, the CDR3 reads TGCAGTGCTAGAGATCCGACGGCGGGAGAGGAGCGGCGCAACTATGGCTACACCTTC. As protein: CSARDPTAGEERRNYGYTF.

This clonotype came up many times. The chain uses TRBV19 and TRBJ2-7, with 7 bases identical to TRBD2. The ends lost 1 base at V and 7 bases at J; junction bases unmatched: 10. The CDR3 spans 15 residues. The germline CDR1 and CDR2 sequences are LNHDA and SQIVND (reference sequence). CDR3 loop: CASSIVGGLAVEQYF. CDR3 DNA: TGTGCCAGTAGTATAGTCGGTGGGCTAGCGGTAGAGCAGTACTTC.

This clonotype occurred a few times. This may come from a read error, since a much larger clone is one base off. The chain links TRBV28 to TRBJ1-1; 7 nucleotides agree with TRBD1. The CDR3 is 15 amino acids. Germline V gene data show CDR1 as MDHEN and CDR2 as SYDVKM. With 11 bases clipped from V and 0 bases from J, the junction kept 12 bases outside the gene matches. CDR3 residues: CAGILHGTVNTEAFF. In DNA, the CDR3 is TGTGCCGGCATCCTTCACGGGACAGTGAACACTGAAGCTTTCTTT.

This clonotype showed up just a few times. The V call is TRBV5-1, the J call TRBJ1-5; D is undetermined. The CDR3 is made up of 12 amino acids. Germline V lookup: CDR1 SGHRS, CDR2 YFSETQ. With 0 bases removed from V and 6 bases from J, the gap between germline ends came to 4 bases. The CDR3 here is CASSLEAQPQHF. CDR3 DNA: TGCGCCAGCAGCTTGGAGGCTCAGCCCCAGCATTTT. The full variable domain, rest sourced from reference TRBV5-1 and TRBJ1-5, is KAGVTQTPRYLIKTRGQQVTLSCSPISGHRSVSWYQQTPGQGLQFLFEYFSETQRNKGNFPGRFSGRQFSNSRSEMNVSTLELGDSALYLCASSLEAQPQHFGDGTRLSIL.

This clonotype was picked up many times. The chain links TRBV6-5 to TRBJ2-5, with D uncertain. V dropped 0 bases and J dropped 2 bases, with 16 bases sitting between them. Looked up from germline, CDR1 is MNHEY and CDR2 is SVGAGI. This CDR3 contains 17 residues. The CDR3 sequence is CASSYSPVGLSQETQYF. The CDR3 bases are TGTGCCAGCAGTTACTCGCCAGTAGGGCTTTCACAAGAGACCCAGTACTTC.

The chain recombines TRBV11-2 with TRBJ1-2, with D possibly TRBD1 on 5 matching bases. V was shortened by 1 base and J by 7 bases, with 22 bases between the two germline ends. The germline gives CDR1 SGHAT, CDR2 FQNNGV. The CDR3 loop spans 17 amino acids. In nucleotides, the CDR3 is TGTGCCAGCAGCTTAGGGACACGCCACCCTACTATGGGTGGCTACACCTTC. This translates into CASSLGTRHPTMGGYTF.

There are a few counts of this clonotype. This rearrangement joins TRBV19 to TRBJ2-2, with D perhaps TRBD1 or TRBD2 (6 bases each). This CDR3 is built from 14 residues. Trimming shortened V by 5 bases and J by 4 bases, and 11 bases separated the two germline ends. Germline V CDR1 and CDR2: LNHDA, SQIVND (reference sequence). The CDR3 sequence is CASSPGAGTGELFF. The CDR3 region has the DNA TGTGCCAGTAGTCCGGGGGCGGGCACCGGGGAGCTGTTTTTT.

In its sample, this clonotype was seen many times. This chain connects TRBV27 to TRBJ1-1; D not resolved. Germline CDR1 MNHEY, CDR2 SMNVEV (reference sequence). The CDR3 extends over 14 amino acids. V lost 5 bases to trimming and J lost 1 base, with 11 bases between them. CDR3 protein: CASSPQTENTEAFF. The CDR3 bases are TGTGCCAGCAGTCCCCAGACGGAGAACACTGAAGCTTTCTTT.

V gene TRBV28 combines with J gene TRBJ2-1; TRBD2 aligns across 9 bases. Looked up from germline, CDR1 is MDHEN and CDR2 is SYDVKM. The V gene end was trimmed by 4 bases and the J gene end by 7 bases; junction bases not matched to a gene: 8. CDR3 length equals 15 residues. The CDR3 spells CASSSGAGGKNEQFF. DNA of the CDR3: TGTGCCAGCAGTTCTGGAGCGGGAGGAAAGAATGAGCAGTTCTTC.